The 17 T cell receptor beta chains listed next were all sequenced from one sample in a study of shared clonotypes between healthy human individuals. Sequenced by immunoSEQ multiplex PCR; TCRdb stores in-frame clones only, minus some. The table has about 2 million clones, 90% to 95% seen once. Sequenced sample: naive CD4+ T cells sorted from blood. The subset here: CD45RA+ positively selected. The receptor set was obtained from a man aged 18 to 35 in good health.

V usage is TRBV2 and J usage is TRBJ2-7; D is unresolved. This CDR3 contains 12 residues. V was pared by 5 bases and J by 5 bases, with 10 bases between. Germline CDR1 SNHLY, CDR2 FYNNEI. The CDR3 DNA is TGTGCCAGCAGTTCCGGGTGGGACGAGCAGTACTTC. It yields the protein CASSSGWDEQYF. Supplemented by reference TRBV2 and TRBJ2-7, the full variable domain reads EPEVTQTPSHQVTQMGQEVILRCVPISNHLYFYWYRQILGQKVEFLVSFYNNEISEKSEIFDDQFSVERPDGSNFTLKIRSTKLEDSAMYFCASSSGWDEQYFGPGTRLTVT.

This clone was picked up one time. The CDR3: CASRPRTSGRAVDAMDTQYF. In DNA, the CDR3 is TGTGCCAGTAGGCCAAGGACTAGCGGGAGGGCCGTCGATGCGATGGATACGCAGTATTTT. The chain has TRBV19 and TRBJ2-3; 15 bases map to TRBD2. The CDR3 length is 20 residues. CDR1 is LNHDA and CDR2 is SQIVND in the germline V gene (reference sequence). V lost 6 bases to trimming and J lost 6 bases; unmatched junction nucleotides: 19. Using reference TRBV19 and TRBJ2-3 for the parts outside the CDR3, the full variable domain is DGGITQSPKYLFRKEGQNVTLSCEQNLNHDAMYWYRQDPGQGLRLIYYSQIVNDFQKGDIAEGYSVSREKKESFPLTVTSAQKNPTAFYLCASRPRTSGRAVDAMDTQYFGPGTRLTVL.

CDR3 bases: TGTGCCAGCAGCTCGGCCGGGACAGCCGGATCGGAGACCCAGTACTTC. Protein: CASSSAGTAGSETQYF. This chain links TRBV11-2 with TRBJ2-5; 7 bases fit TRBD1. With V trimmed by 4 bases and J by 5 bases, 13 bases remained unmatched. Germline CDR1 is SGHAT and CDR2 is FQNNGV. The CDR3 extends over 16 amino acids.

The chain combines TRBV5-4 with TRBJ1-1, with TRBD1 matching 7 bases. The CDR3 is made up of 12 amino acids. Per the germline V gene, CDR1 is SGHNT and CDR2 is YYREEE (reference sequence). With V trimmed by 1 base and J by 10 bases, 4 bases remained unmatched. The DNA for the CDR3 is TGTGCCAGCAGCTTGACCCAGGGGGTAGCTTTCTTT. It is translated as CASSLTQGVAFF.

The rearrangement uses TRBV25-1 and TRBJ2-5; TRBD1 matches 8 bases. V was pared by 4 bases and J by 5 bases, with 3 bases of the junction left unmatched. The germline V gene has CDR1 MGHDK and CDR2 SYGVNS. The CDR3 contains 13 residues. CDR3 nucleotides: TGTGCCAGCAGTGTAACAGGGGGGGAGACCCAGTACTTC. This translates into CASSVTGGETQYF.

The DNA for the CDR3 is TGTGCCAGCAGCTTGTCGGGGGGTCACGTTTGGACTAGCGGGTACAATGAGCAGTTCTTC. Translating gives CASSLSGGHVWTSGYNEQFF. This chain links TRBV5-4 with TRBJ2-1; 11 bases are a match to TRBD2. V was clipped by 1 base and J by 4 bases; unmatched bases: 16. Germline CDR1 and CDR2: SGHNT and YYREEE (reference sequence). This CDR3 region has 20 residues.

V is TRBV9 and J is TRBJ2-1; weak D call: TRBD2 (7 bases). The V gene lost 7 bases and the J gene lost 3 bases, with 11 bases spanning the gap. The CDR3 is 13 amino acids. Germline lookup yields CDR1 SGDLS and CDR2 YYNGEE. The CDR3 DNA reads TGTGCCAGCGGGGGGGCAGACTACAATGAGCAGTTCTTC. Its translation: CASGGADYNEQFF. The full variable domain, rest sourced from reference TRBV9 and TRBJ2-1, is DSGVTQTPKHLITATGQRVTLRCSPRSGDLSVYWYQQSLDQGLQFLIQYYNGEERAKGNILERFSAQQFPDLHSELNLSSLELGDSALYFCASGGADYNEQFFGPGTRLTVL.

The genes are TRBV7-2 and TRBJ1-1, with TRBD1 identical over 8 bases. The CDR3 consists of 17 residues. The J segment lost 0 bases and the V segment lost 1 base, leaving 7 bases of the junction unmatched. Germline V gene data show CDR1 as SGHTA and CDR2 as FQGNSA. CDR3 sequence: CASSLVWTGYMNTEAFF. DNA for the CDR3: TGTGCCAGCAGCTTAGTATGGACAGGGTACATGAACACTGAAGCTTTCTTT. The full variable domain, completed using reference TRBV7-2 and TRBJ1-1, is GAGVSQSPSNKVTEKGKDVELRCDPISGHTALYWYRQSLGQGLEFLIYFQGNSAPDKSGLPSDRFSAERTGGSVSTLTIQRTQQEDSAVYLCASSLVWTGYMNTEAFFGQGTRLTVV.

The gene calls are TRBV27 and TRBJ1-2, with D tentatively TRBD1 (5 bases). Trimming removed 1 base at V and 3 bases at J, with 15 bases between. CDR1 MNHEY and CDR2 SMNVEV come from the germline V gene (reference sequence). This CDR3 comprises 16 residues. The CDR3 is CASSLLGAEPYYGYTF. The CDR3 DNA follows: TGTGCCAGCAGTTTATTAGGGGCGGAACCCTACTATGGCTACACCTTC.

The table lists this clone with a count of one. The sample contains more than one DNA sequence encoding this CDR3. CDR3 sequence: CSVEPRLNTEAFF. The CDR3 bases are TGCAGCGTCGAACCCAGACTGAACACTGAAGCTTTCTTT. The chain employs TRBV29-1 and TRBJ1-1; D remains ambiguous. CDR3 length equals 13 residues. The germline CDR1 and CDR2 sequences are SQVTM and ANQGSEA. With 6 bases removed from V and 0 bases from J, the gap between germline ends came to 11 bases.

The J gene is TRBJ1-2, the V gene TRBV19; 10 nucleotides align to TRBD1. Trimming removed 2 bases from V and 4 bases from J; junction bases left unmatched: 4. The CDR3 loop spans 15 amino acids. In germline, CDR1 is LNHDA, CDR2 SQIVND (reference sequence). This CDR3 reads CASSISRTGGYGYTF. The CDR3 DNA reads TGTGCCAGTAGTATATCCCGGACAGGGGGCTATGGCTACACCTTC.

The CDR3 spells CASSSPPGSTEAFF. CDR3 DNA sequence: TGTGCCAGCAGTTCCCCCCCTGGTAGCACTGAAGCTTTCTTT. This rearrangement joins TRBV28 to TRBJ1-1; the D is unclear. Germline CDR1 is MDHEN and CDR2 is SYDVKM. The CDR3 spans 14 residues. The V end was cut by 4 bases, the J end by 4 bases, with 13 bases between. Complete variable domain (other parts from reference TRBV28 and TRBJ1-1): DVKVTQSSRYLVKRTGEKVFLECVQDMDHENMFWYRQDPGLGLRLIYFSYDVKMKEKGDIPEGYSVSREKKERFSLILESASTNQTSMYLCASSSPPGSTEAFFGQGTRLTVV.

A note on this clone: This CDR3 is also generated by other DNA sequences in the sample. This rearrangement joins TRBV5-1 to TRBJ2-3; D perhaps matches TRBD2 (6 bases). CDR3 length equals 16 residues. Deletions cut 0 bases from V and 0 bases from J, with 11 bases between. Germline CDR1 SGHRS, CDR2 YFSETQ. The CDR3 DNA is TGCGCCAGCAGCTTGGGTCTAGCGTCTAGCACAGATACGCAGTATTTT. This translates into CASSLGLASSTDTQYF.

This chain uses TRBV9 with TRBJ1-6, with 8 bases fitting TRBD1. This CDR3 is 12 amino acids long. From germline, CDR1 is SGDLS and CDR2 YYNGEE. J lost 12 bases, V lost 3 bases, and 2 bases had no gene match. CDR3 in amino acids: CASSEQGGPLHF. DNA of the CDR3: TGTGCCAGCAGCGAACAGGGGGGACCCCTCCACTTT.

The V call is TRBV7-3, the J call TRBJ2-4; D is undetermined. Trimming took off 0 bases at V and 0 bases at J, with 6 bases between the two ends. Germline CDR1 and CDR2: SGHTA and FQGTGA. CDR3 length: 15 amino acids. CDR3 DNA: TGTGCCAGCAGCTTAACGGGCGGAGCCAAAAACATTCAGTACTTC. It yields the protein CASSLTGGAKNIQYF.

The chain carries TRBV6-6 and TRBJ2-7; D is possibly TRBD1 or TRBD2 (6 bases each). Per the germline V gene, CDR1 is MNHNY and CDR2 is SVGAGI (reference sequence). V was pared by 4 bases and J by 2 bases, with 15 bases between. The CDR3 is 15 amino acids. The CDR3 DNA follows: TGTGCCAGCAGTTCCCCGGGGGCGATAGCCTACGAGCAGTACTTC. Its translation: CASSSPGAIAYEQYF.

The chain employs TRBV7-9 and TRBJ1-4; 9 bases line up with TRBD1. Germline V lookup: CDR1 SEHNR, CDR2 FQNEAQ (reference sequence). The ends lost 4 bases at V and 8 bases at J; junction bases unmatched: 5. The CDR3 consists of 14 residues. CDR3 bases: TGTGCCAGCAGCTCTACAGGGGGCGAAGAAAAACTGTTTTTT. Translation gives CASSSTGGEEKLFF.